This T cell receptor (beta chain) derives from a study of shared clonotypes between healthy human individuals. Only in-frame clones appear in the TCRdb table, and some are missing; sequencing was by immunoSEQ multiplex PCR. The sample gives approximately 600,000 clones, approximately 95% of which show up once; approximately 0.11% is in the top ten. Trimming took 6 bases from V and 1 from J, leaving 9 bases between them. CDR1 is MNHEY and CDR2 is SMNVEV in the germline V gene (reference sequence). The CDR3 covers 13 residues. Naive-designated CD8 cells lacked CD45RO, were positively enriched for CCR7, and omitted terminally differentiated effector memory CD45RA+ cells.

This receptor was identified in a woman younger than 45 in good health. The specimen sequenced was naive CD8+ T cells sorted from blood. The V call is TRBV27, the J call TRBJ1-1, with D possibly being TRBD1 (6 bases). The CDR3 region has the DNA TGTGCCAGCAGCGGGACACCGAACACTGAAGCTTTCTTT. This sequence encodes CASSGTPNTEAFF.